This T cell receptor (beta chain) was retrieved from a study of blood T cell repertoires in COVID-19 (dated by TCRdb to the early 2020s). Describing the broader study: Samples from collaborators originated in the United States, Italy and Spain and spanned both the acute and convalescent phases of COVID-19. Deeply sampled blood TCRbeta repertoires from subjects exposed to, actively infected with, or recovered from COVID-19 were included in the dataset. Where HLA class I and class II types were available, the types were taken from metadata supplied by the sample provider, not from assay-based typing. The material from the prospective study consisted of cDNA or gDNA derived from T cells, B-cell-depleted T cells, or PBMCs. The repertoires were released in a freely available public database intended as a resource for research on the immune response to SARS-CoV-2. A de-identified subject ID, COVID-19 status, age in years and sex were almost always included in the sample metadata. Samples came from the ongoing ImmuneRACE study (first 160 participants) plus 1,254 subjects from 6 global collaborators.

The CDR1 and CDR2 encoded by the germline V gene (reference sequence) are GTSNPN and SVGIG. V drops 4 bases and J drops 5 bases, leaving 20 bases in between. CDR3 length: 16 amino acids, cysteine to phenylalanine. Only the CDR3 DNA is retained, 48 bases long and in frame from the first base. Participants in the prospective study were enrolled through a virtual design, were aged roughly 18 to 100 years, and lived in approximately 24 United States geographic areas. In the prospective study, participants were assigned to cohorts based on the clinical history participants reported in a screening survey and a study questionnaire. Recovered participants in ImmuneRACE Cohort 3 were defined as having two consecutive negative NP/OP PCR tests, clearance from a healthcare professional, or resolution of symptoms. Each participant in the prospective study had whole blood, serum and a nasopharyngeal or oropharyngeal swab collected by mobile phlebotomists. Additional blood draws and questionnaires over an approximately two-month period could optionally be provided by prospective study participants. Before DNA extraction, prospective study blood samples were shipped either frozen or at room temperature.

On this clone itself: The clone's antigen remains unknown. Base quality data are lacking; no much larger clone is found one base away.

TCRbeta CDR3 regions were amplified from genomic DNA using the immunoSEQ Assay, a bias-controlled multiplex PCR. The study's own analysis went as follows. Within the assay, amplification of reference gene primers was used to estimate how many nucleated cells each sample contained. To quantify the absolute abundance of each unique TCRbeta CDR3 rearrangement, sequence reads were collapsed and filtered. For each sample, productive Simpson clonality was calculated by taking the square root of Simpson's diversity index across productive rearrangements. TCRdb took this table from immuneACCESS and kept in-frame rearrangements with V and J called. Such tables lack part of the clones; where checked against another copy, unresolved V genes explain under half of the gap, and the rest is unexplained. V, J and clone size are those of that table, while D and trimming were read from the DNA. Within this sample are approximately 400,000 clones, with roughly four fifths of them counted one time only. The ten largest clones take up about 4.9% of the sample.

Overall study results and their limits: How much clinical and demographic metadata was included differed by source and by participant, and the metadata was provided uncurated.

This chain joins TRBV30 to TRBJ2-2; the D gene is perhaps TRBD1, on 5 matching bases. Sequenced input: PBMCs or T cells enriched from blood (not recorded which). The source of this sequence is a woman aged 45-59 years who had recovered from COVID-19. The CDR3 protein sequence reads: CAWTPPESGRTGELFF. The DNA is as follows: TGTGCCTGGACTCCCCCTGAGTCAGGGCGTACCGGGGAGCTGTTTTTT.